This T cell receptor beta chain is drawn from a study of neurological immune-mediated disorders. V was pared by 4 bases and J by 1 base, with 12 bases between. The CDR3 consists of 14 residues. The germline gives CDR1 DFQATT, CDR2 SNEGSKA (reference sequence). Concerning this clonotype: The target antigen is unknown. A much larger clonotype is one base distant, so this may be a read error.

Study outcomes and limitations: There were no CDR3 amino acid sequences shared by expanded clones across subjects, a result suggesting private repertoires in all groups. HTLV-1-associated myelopathy had the most TCR clonal expansion, and multiple sclerosis had the least, less than healthy controls. When repertoires were grouped phylogenetically, those of 18 of 34 multiple sclerosis patients fell into one related-CDR3 cluster, a possible signature.

The cDNA was synthesized by means of template-switch 5'RACE, which was carried out with 10-nucleotide random UMIs. TCRdb re-called the 5' RACE reads through MiXCR, storing one row per CDR3 protein. Of roughly 100,000 distinct CDR3 sequences in the sample, around 3.4% were seen once. Sequenced: PBMCs. This TCR was sampled from a woman aged 45-59 years with multiple sclerosis. The chain employs TRBV20-1 and TRBJ2-3; no firm D call. For the CDR3, the DNA is TGCAGTGCTATCGGATCCCCTGGCACAGATACGCAGTATTTT. Translating it yields CSAIGSPGTDTQYF.